Shown below are 11 T cell receptor beta chains from a single sample sequenced in a study of blood T cells in healthy people across ages. Then a second PCR, running roughly 7 to 11 cycles, was carried out with a sample-barcoded 5' primer and a J-beta primer mix. MiXCR, run by TCRdb on the 5' RACE reads, gives a single entry per CDR3 protein. The table has 1.5 million to 2 million distinct CDR3 sequences, 35% to 50% seen once. The sample consisted of blood. The receptors here all came from a human donor in good health.

This clonotype occurred a few times. The CDR3 region is CASSQDRGDQETQYF. The CDR3 DNA follows: TGCGCCAGCAGCCAAGATAGGGGGGATCAAGAGACCCAGTACTTC. The J gene is TRBJ2-5, the V gene TRBV4-1; D possibly uses TRBD1 or TRBD2 (6 bases each). Germline loops: CDR1 MGHRA, CDR2 YSYEKL. Trimming removed 0 bases at V and 2 bases at J, with 10 bases between. This CDR3 spans 15 amino acids.

J is TRBJ2-3 and V is TRBV20-1, with unresolved D. This CDR3 region has 17 residues. Trimming left V 0 bases short and J 0 bases short, with 16 bases between. Germline values: CDR1 DFQATT, CDR2 SNEGSKA (reference sequence). The CDR3 DNA is TGCAGTGCTAGAGATCCTCCAGAGAGGATGAGCACAGATACGCAGTATTTT. Protein sequence: CSARDPPERMSTDTQYF.

This clonotype showed up just a few times. V gene TRBV4-3 combines with J gene TRBJ2-1; maybe TRBD2 (6 bases). CDR1 LGHNA and CDR2 YSLEER come from the germline V gene. The CDR3 is 18 residues long. Trimming took off 0 bases at V and 7 bases at J, with 22 bases between the two ends. The chain's CDR3 is CASSQDLIAGGLRNEQFF. The CDR3 DNA sequence: TGCGCCAGCAGCCAAGATCTCATAGCCGGGGGTTTAAGGAATGAGCAGTTCTTC.

Turning to this clonotype: A read error is possible here, since a much larger clone lies one base away. This chain links TRBV29-1 with TRBJ2-5; a weak D match, TRBD1 (7 bases). The closer fit of TRBJ2-7 to the DNA end suggests the J call may be wrong. Germline V CDR1 and CDR2: SQVTM, ANQGSEA. The CDR3 length is 14 residues. The DNA for the CDR3 is TGCAGCGTAACTAGCAGGGGGGTCGCCTACGAGCAGTACTTC. It specifies CSVTSRGVAYEQYF.

This chain links TRBV18 with TRBJ2-3, with unresolved D. Trimming left V 2 bases short and J 2 bases short, with 5 bases between. The CDR3 consists of 13 residues. CDR1 is KGHSH and CDR2 is LQKENI in the germline V gene. For the CDR3, the DNA is TGTGCCAGCTCACCAGCGAACACAGATACGCAGTATTTT. This sequence encodes CASSPANTDTQYF.

The gene calls are TRBV6-6 and TRBJ2-7; 10 bases map to TRBD1. The germline CDR1 and CDR2 sequences are MNHNY and SVGAGI (reference sequence). The trim removed 4 bases at V and 2 bases at J, leaving 8 bases unmatched. The CDR3 sequence is 16 residues long. The CDR3 DNA follows: TGTGCCAGCAGTTCCACCGGGACAGGGGCTACCTACGAGCAGTACTTC. Translation gives CASSSTGTGATYEQYF.

The CDR3 DNA reads as TGTGCCAGCAGTTATGGGCAGGGTTGGAACGAGCAGTACTTC. Its protein is CASSYGQGWNEQYF. V is TRBV6-2 or TRBV6-3 and J is TRBJ2-5, with a weak D call TRBD1 (5 bases). The J call may be faulty, since TRBJ2-7 better matches the DNA end. The CDR3 extends over 14 amino acids. Germline V lookup: CDR1 MNHEY, CDR2 SVGEGT.

There are many counts of this clonotype. The rearrangement uses TRBV7-2 and TRBJ2-1, with 8 nucleotides matching TRBD2. This CDR3 contains 12 residues. Germline lookup yields CDR1 SGHTA and CDR2 FQGNSA. J gave up 8 bases and V 10 bases, and 7 bases lay outside the gene matches. The CDR3 DNA follows: TGTGCCACCCAGCGGGGGTTCTATGAGCAGTTCTTC. Residues: CATQRGFYEQFF.

This clonotype was counted between two and nine times. The DNA for the CDR3 is TGTGCCAGCAGACCGAATCAGGCTAATCAGCCCCAGCATTTT. Its protein is CASRPNQANQPQHF. The V and J genes are TRBV6-6 and TRBJ1-5; no definite D call. V lost 6 bases and J 4 bases, leaving 13 bases between the germline ends. Germline V CDR1 and CDR2: MNHNY, SVGAGI (reference sequence). CDR3 length equals 14 residues.

The chain carries TRBV29-1 and TRBJ2-3, with 8 bases lining up with TRBD2. Germline CDR1 SQVTM, CDR2 ANQGSEA. The V segment lost 6 bases and the J segment 1 base; nucleotides outside the gene matches: 6. This CDR3 has 14 amino acids. CDR3 nucleotides: TGCAGCGTAGACGGGGGGGCCGGCACAGATACGCAGTATTTT. Amino acids: CSVDGGAGTDTQYF.

This sequence joins TRBV30 and TRBJ2-5, with a weak D call TRBD1 (6 bases). V was clipped by 8 bases and J by 3 bases, with 22 bases between them. The germline V gene encodes CDR1 GTSNPN and CDR2 SVGIG (reference sequence). This CDR3 is built from 15 residues. CDR3 amino acids: CASSLEAGVEETQYF. The CDR3 nucleotides read TGTGCCAGCAGCTTGGAGGCAGGGGTAGAAGAGACCCAGTACTTC.